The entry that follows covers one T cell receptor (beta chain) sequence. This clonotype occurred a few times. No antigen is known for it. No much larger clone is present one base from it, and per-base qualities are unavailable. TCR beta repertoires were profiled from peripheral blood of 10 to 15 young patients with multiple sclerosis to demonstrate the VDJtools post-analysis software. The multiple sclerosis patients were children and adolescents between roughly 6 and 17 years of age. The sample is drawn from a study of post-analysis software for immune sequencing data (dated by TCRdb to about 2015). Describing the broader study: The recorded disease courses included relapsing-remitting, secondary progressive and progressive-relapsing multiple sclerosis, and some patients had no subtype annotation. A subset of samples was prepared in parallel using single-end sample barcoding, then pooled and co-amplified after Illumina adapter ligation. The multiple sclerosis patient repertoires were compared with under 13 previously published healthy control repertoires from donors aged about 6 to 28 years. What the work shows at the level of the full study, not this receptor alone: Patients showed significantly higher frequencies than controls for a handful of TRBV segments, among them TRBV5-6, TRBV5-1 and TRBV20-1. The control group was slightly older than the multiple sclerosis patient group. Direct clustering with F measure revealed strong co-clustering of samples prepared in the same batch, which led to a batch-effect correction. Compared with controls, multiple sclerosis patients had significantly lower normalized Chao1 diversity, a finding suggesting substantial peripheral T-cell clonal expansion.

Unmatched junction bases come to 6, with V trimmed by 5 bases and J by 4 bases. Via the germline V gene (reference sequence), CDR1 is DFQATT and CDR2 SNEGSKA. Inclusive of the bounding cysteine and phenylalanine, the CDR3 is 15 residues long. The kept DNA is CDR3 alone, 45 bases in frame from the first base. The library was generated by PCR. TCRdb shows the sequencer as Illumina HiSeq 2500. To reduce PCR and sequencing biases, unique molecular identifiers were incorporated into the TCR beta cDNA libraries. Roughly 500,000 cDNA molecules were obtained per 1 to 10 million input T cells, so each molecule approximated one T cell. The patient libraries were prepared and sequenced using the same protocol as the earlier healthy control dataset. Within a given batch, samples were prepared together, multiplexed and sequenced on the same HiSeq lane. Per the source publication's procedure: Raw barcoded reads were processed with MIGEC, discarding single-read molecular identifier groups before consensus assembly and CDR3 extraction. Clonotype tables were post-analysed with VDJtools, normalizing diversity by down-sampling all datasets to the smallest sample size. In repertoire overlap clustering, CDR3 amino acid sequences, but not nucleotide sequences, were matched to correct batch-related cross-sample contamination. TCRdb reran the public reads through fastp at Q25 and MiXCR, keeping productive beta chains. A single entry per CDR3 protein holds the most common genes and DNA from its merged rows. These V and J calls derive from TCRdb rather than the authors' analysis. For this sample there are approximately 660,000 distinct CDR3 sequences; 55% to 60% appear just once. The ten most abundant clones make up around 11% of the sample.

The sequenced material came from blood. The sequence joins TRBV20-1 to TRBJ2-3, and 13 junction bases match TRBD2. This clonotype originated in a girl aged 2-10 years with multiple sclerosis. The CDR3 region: CSAALTSGGPDTQYF. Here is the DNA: TGCAGTGCTGCCCTGACTAGCGGGGGGCCAGATACGCAGTATTTT.